Shown below are 14 T cell receptor beta chains from a single sample sequenced in a study of identical twins. TCRdb fed the 5' RACE reads into MiXCR, producing one record per CDR3 protein. The sample contains around 1.7 million distinct CDR3 sequences, about 32% of which appear only once. The source material was cord blood. Receptors were obtained from a newborn girl in good health.

This clonotype turned up a few times. This chain joins TRBV3-1 and TRBJ2-7, with 8 bases lining up with TRBD2. Germline V gene data show CDR1 as LGHDT and CDR2 as YNNKEL (reference sequence). Trimming removed 6 bases from V and 7 bases from J; junction bases left unmatched: 14. The CDR3 loop spans 15 amino acids. CDR3 residues: CASRHSGVSYNEQYF. In nucleotides, the CDR3 is TGTGCCAGCAGACATAGCGGGGTCTCCTACAATGAGCAGTACTTC.

The chain combines TRBV6-6 with TRBJ1-6; 7 nucleotides align to TRBD1. The V segment lost 5 bases and the J segment 5 bases; nucleotides outside the gene matches: 3. Germline V gives CDR1 MNHNY, CDR2 SVGAGI (reference sequence). This CDR3 is 14 amino acids long. For the CDR3, the DNA is TGTGCCAGCAGTGGCGACAGGGATAATTCACCCCTCCACTTT. Amino acid sequence: CASSGDRDNSPLHF.

The CDR3, as DNA: TGTGCCAGCAGCCCCGTTCAACCGGGACCCAACAGGTACGAGCAGTACTTC. Protein product: CASSPVQPGPNRYEQYF. The genes are TRBV28 and TRBJ2-7; D could derive from TRBD1 or TRBD2 (5 bases each). Looked up from germline, CDR1 is MDHEN and CDR2 is SYDVKM. V was cut by 6 bases and J by 4 bases, with 25 bases left in between. This CDR3 region has 17 residues.

Regarding this clonotype: Since a much larger clone is just one base distant, this may be a read error. The rearrangement joins TRBV6-6 to TRBJ2-5; tentatively, D is TRBD2 (6 bases). The CDR3 spans 12 residues. The V end was cut by 8 bases, the J end by 11 bases, with 18 bases between. CDR1 is MNHNY, CDR2 SVGAGI, per germline (reference sequence). The CDR3 protein is CASRGNQNVQYF. The CDR3 DNA reads as TGTGCCAGCCGCGGGAACCAAAACGTTCAGTACTTC.

The chain joins TRBV11-2 to TRBJ2-5; D may be TRBD2 (5 bases). Trimming stripped 2 bases from V and 11 bases from J, with 24 bases between. The CDR3 is made up of 16 amino acids. CDR1 and CDR2 (germline): SGHAT, FQNNGV. The chain's CDR3 is CASSLQVRAGPGEQYF. In DNA form, the CDR3 reads TGTGCCAGCAGCTTACAGGTGCGGGCGGGTCCTGGTGAGCAGTACTTC.

Turning to this clonotype: A junction end diverges from the germline sequence, so it may reflect a read error. V is TRBV6-1 and J is TRBJ2-1; D not certain. Germline lookup yields CDR1 MNHNS and CDR2 SASEGT. CDR3 size: 15 residues. CDR3 DNA sequence: TGTGCCAGCAGTAAACGCTCAGCCTCCAACAATGAGCAGTTCTTC. Translating it yields CASSKRSASNNEQFF.

The chain combines TRBV5-1 with TRBJ2-5; TRBD1 matches at 7 bases. Losses at the gene ends were 5 bases for V and 2 bases for J; bases not matched to a gene: 9. Germline V gives CDR1 SGHRS, CDR2 YFSETQ. The CDR3 spans 15 residues. The CDR3 DNA is TGCGCCAGCAGGTACGAGGGACAGCTACAAGAGACCCAGTACTTC. Its protein product is CASRYEGQLQETQYF.

The V and J genes are TRBV7-2 and TRBJ1-5; D gene uncertain. Germline values: CDR1 SGHTA, CDR2 FQGNSA. V was cut by 2 bases and J by 4 bases, with 18 bases left in between. CDR3 length: 17 residues. In nucleotides, the CDR3 is TGTGCCAGCAGCTTAAGACGCCTCTTGGATCGAAATCAGCCCCAGCATTTT. Its protein product is CASSLRRLLDRNQPQHF.

This clonotype was detected a few times. J is TRBJ1-2 and V is TRBV4-1; D gene unclear. This CDR3 contains 14 residues. Trimming took off 0 bases at V and 8 bases at J, with 13 bases between the two ends. Germline V CDR1 and CDR2: MGHRA, YSYEKL. The DNA for the CDR3 is TGCGCCAGCAGCCAAGATCGGAGTCAGCGAGGCTACACCTTC. Amino acids: CASSQDRSQRGYTF.

The J gene is TRBJ2-1, the V gene TRBV12-3 or TRBV12-4, with 7 bases that match TRBD2. This CDR3 is built from 16 residues. V gave up 6 bases and J gave up 5 bases; unmatched junction bases: 13. The CDR3 DNA sequence: TGTGCCAGCAGCCCTCCAGAGCGGGAAACGGACAATGAGCAGTTCTTC. Translated: CASSPPERETDNEQFF.

This clonotype was observed once. This sequence joins TRBV20-1 and TRBJ1-1, with D unresolved. V shed 0 bases and J shed 11 bases, with 13 bases lying between them. The CDR3 extends over 12 amino acids. Germline assignment: CDR1 DFQATT and CDR2 SNEGSKA (reference sequence). The CDR3 here is CSARDRWAQAFF. The CDR3 DNA follows: TGCAGTGCTAGAGATCGGTGGGCCCAGGCTTTCTTT.

This clonotype was counted once. The chain's CDR3 is CASSPRFGPEETQYF. CDR3 nucleotide sequence: TGTGCCAGCAGCCCCCGTTTTGGGCCGGAAGAGACCCAGTACTTC. The chain combines TRBV5-5 with TRBJ2-5; D gene ambiguous. In germline, CDR1 is SGHKS, CDR2 YYEKEE (reference sequence). V was pared by 4 bases and J by 3 bases, with 16 bases between. The CDR3 loop spans 15 amino acids.

J is TRBJ2-5 and V is TRBV7-9; possibly TRBD2 for D (5 bases). This CDR3 is 16 amino acids long. Germline CDR1 SEHNR, CDR2 FQNEAQ (reference sequence). Trimming stripped 2 bases from V and 11 bases from J, with 24 bases between. This CDR3 reads CASSLYTQHIREPQYF. In DNA, the CDR3 is TGTGCCAGCAGCTTATATACCCAACATATTCGGGAACCGCAGTACTTC.

The chain carries TRBV18 and TRBJ1-2, with D possibly TRBD1 on 5 matching bases. CDR1 KGHSH and CDR2 LQKENI come from the germline V gene. This CDR3 is 15 amino acids long. V was trimmed by 6 bases and J by 4 bases, leaving 18 bases between them. CDR3 amino acids: CASSPTVRGTYGYTF. In DNA form, the CDR3 reads TGTGCCAGCTCCCCGACAGTGCGGGGCACCTATGGCTACACCTTC.